This T cell receptor beta chain emerged from a study of T cell repertoires in cytomegalovirus infection. Study-level information: Matching HLA type, along with CMV infection, was indicated by public TCR beta signatures. Findings and caveats of the study: Carriers of CMV and the relevant HLA type were discriminated by public TCR beta frequency. There were HLA-C-restricted CMV-specific TCR beta clonotypes dominating the ex vivo response.

Via MiXCR, TCRdb re-called the reads, giving one row per CDR3 protein. This table has 50,000 or so distinct CDR3 sequences, approximately 20% appearing once. About this clonotype itself: Its antigen is undetermined.

The V end lost 1 base, the J end lost 8 bases, and 15 bases lay between the germline ends. This CDR3 contains 15 residues. Germline loops: CDR1 MGHRA, CDR2 YSYEKL. This chain joins TRBV4-1 and TRBJ2-1, with a weak D call TRBD2 (6 bases). This TCR was sampled from a human donor in good health (CMV status not recorded). Some clones in this sample may be carry-over from other donors' samples. The sequencing input was PBMCs, sequenced either directly or after in vitro stimulation (not recorded which). CDR3 DNA sequence: TGCGCCAGCAGCCAAGTAGCGGCCAGGGTGCATGAGCAGTTCTTC. Translated, it gives CASSQVAARVHEQFF.